This TCR beta chain was captured by sequencing in a study of blood T cell repertoires in COVID-19. Overall study context: Acute and convalescent COVID-19 specimens originated in the United States, Italy and Spain. Sample material is recorded as cDNA or gDNA derived from T cells, B-cell-depleted T cells, or PBMCs.

CDR1 and CDR2 from the germline V gene are SGHTA and FQGNSA. V lost 5 bases and J 5 bases, leaving 10 bases between the germline ends. The CDR3 extends over 12 amino acids. Methods used by the authors: Amplification of reference gene primers provided the estimated nucleated cell counts. Only in-frame clones appear in the TCRdb table, and some are missing; sequencing was by immunoSEQ multiplex PCR. V, J and clone size are taken as reported in that table, and D and trimming were inferred from the DNA itself. The table includes about 91,000 clones, more than 75% detected once. Specimen: peripheral blood. The TCR sequence derives from a woman older than 75 with active COVID-19. The chain couples TRBV7-2 to TRBJ2-7; D not certain. The CDR3, as DNA: TGTGCCAGCAGCCGCTACCTTGACGAGCAGTACTTC. Amino acid sequence: CASSRYLDEQYF.